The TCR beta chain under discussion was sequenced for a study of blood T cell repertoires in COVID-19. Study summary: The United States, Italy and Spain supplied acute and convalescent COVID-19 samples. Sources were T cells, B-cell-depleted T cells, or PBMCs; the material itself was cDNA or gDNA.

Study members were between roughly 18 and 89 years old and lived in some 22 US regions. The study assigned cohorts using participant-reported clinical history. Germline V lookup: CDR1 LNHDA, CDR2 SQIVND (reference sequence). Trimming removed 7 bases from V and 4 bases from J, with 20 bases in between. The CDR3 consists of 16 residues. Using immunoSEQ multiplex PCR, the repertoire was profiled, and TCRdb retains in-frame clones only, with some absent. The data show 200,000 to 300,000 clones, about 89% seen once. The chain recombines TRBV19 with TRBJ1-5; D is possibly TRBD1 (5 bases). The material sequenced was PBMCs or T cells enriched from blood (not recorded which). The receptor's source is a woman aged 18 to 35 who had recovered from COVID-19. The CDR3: CASMDGAWSSNQPQHF. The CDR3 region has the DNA TGTGCCAGTATGGATGGGGCCTGGAGCAGTAATCAGCCCCAGCATTTT.